This passage covers 27 T cell receptor beta chains from one sample sequenced in a study of cytomegalovirus exposure and HLA in healthy donors. PCR involved 60 Vbeta and 13 Jbeta primers. Libraries were prepared by immunoSEQ multiplex PCR; TCRdb keeps only in-frame clonotypes and omits some of them. The sample yields roughly 140,000 clones, 70% to 80% seen once. Sequenced sample: PBMCs. The origin of the receptors is a woman aged 50 to 60 in good health and CMV-seronegative.

The V call is TRBV27, the J call TRBJ2-2; 7 positions match TRBD1. From germline, CDR1 is MNHEY and CDR2 SMNVEV (reference sequence). CDR3 size: 14 residues. Losses at the gene ends were 6 bases for V and 3 bases for J; bases not matched to a gene: 4. This CDR3 reads CASRAGGYTGELFF. CDR3 nucleotide sequence: TGTGCCAGCAGGGCAGGGGGATACACCGGGGAGCTGTTTTTT.

The rearrangement uses TRBV2 and TRBJ2-7; 10 bases fit TRBD1. Per germline, CDR1 SNHLY and CDR2 FYNNEI. V was clipped by 4 bases and J by 4 bases; unmatched bases: 13. This CDR3 is 17 amino acids long. CDR3 residues: CASSVSGWTGGHYEQYF. Here the CDR3 DNA reads TGTGCCAGCAGTGTATCGGGCTGGACAGGGGGTCATTACGAGCAGTACTTC.

This rearrangement joins TRBV7-6 to TRBJ2-1; D may be TRBD2 (6 bases). Deletions cut 1 base from V and 0 bases from J, with 10 bases between. Germline-derived CDR1 and CDR2 are SGHVS and FNYEAQ. The length of the CDR3 is 16 residues. CDR3 sequence reads: CASSLDGGSSYNEQFF. Here the CDR3 DNA reads TGTGCCAGCAGCTTAGATGGAGGGAGCTCCTACAATGAGCAGTTCTTC.

The V call is TRBV2, the J call TRBJ1-5; D may be TRBD1 (5 bases). V lost 7 bases and J lost 0, with 10 bases in between. Germline V lookup: CDR1 SNHLY, CDR2 FYNNEI. The CDR3 spans 14 residues. The CDR3 DNA reads as TGTGCCAGCACTCAGGGAAATAGCAATCAGCCCCAGCATTTT. This sequence encodes CASTQGNSNQPQHF.

This chain connects TRBV14 to TRBJ1-4; 9 positions match TRBD1. V shed 4 bases and J 7 bases; nucleotides not matched to a gene: 7. The CDR3 contains 15 residues. Looked up from germline, CDR1 is SGHDN and CDR2 is FVKESK. The DNA for the CDR3 is TGTGCCAGCAGCCTCCCAAGGGGACAGGGTGAAAAACTGTTTTTT. It translates to CASSLPRGQGEKLFF.

The rearrangement uses TRBV29-1 and TRBJ2-7, with TRBD1 matching over 7 bases. The CDR3 is made up of 13 amino acids. Trimming cost V 7 bases and J 1 base; bases outside gene matches: 7. Germline V gene sequence: CDR1 SQVTM, CDR2 ANQGSEA. In nucleotides, the CDR3 is TGCAGCGCCTGGGGACAGAATTCCTACGAGCAGTACTTC. Its protein product is CSAWGQNSYEQYF.

The genes are TRBV10-1 and TRBJ2-3; TRBD1 agrees at 7 bases. V lost 5 bases to trimming and J lost 5 bases; unmatched junction nucleotides: 7. Looked up from germline, CDR1 is WNHNN and CDR2 is SYGVQD (reference sequence). This CDR3 comprises 14 residues. The CDR3, as DNA: TGCGCCAGCAGTCGCGACAGGGTAGGAGATACGCAGTATTTT. It codes for CASSRDRVGDTQYF.

The V and J genes are TRBV7-9 and TRBJ1-4; the D is unclear. The CDR3 is 17 residues long. The V end was cut by 6 bases, the J end by 6 bases, with 23 bases between. Germline CDR1 reads SEHNR; CDR2 reads FQNEAQ (reference sequence). CDR3 bases: TGTGCCAGCAGGGCGCGGAGAAACCTCGTCCGTGATGAAAAACTGTTTTTT. Translation gives CASRARRNLVRDEKLFF.

This chain connects TRBV6-1 to TRBJ2-1, with TRBD1 identical over 9 bases. This CDR3 has 16 amino acids. The V gene's germline CDR1 is MNHNS and CDR2 SASEGT. The ends lost 1 base at V and 4 bases at J; junction bases unmatched: 5. CDR3 sequence (DNA): TGTGCCAGCAGTGAAGGCGGGACAGGGCCTTACAATGAGCAGTTCTTC. Its translation: CASSEGGTGPYNEQFF.

As regards this clone: The identical CDR3 is also encoded by other nucleotide sequences in the sample. This rearrangement joins TRBV7-9 to TRBJ2-3; 11 nucleotides match TRBD2. Germline V gene data show CDR1 as SEHNR and CDR2 as FQNEAQ (reference sequence). The CDR3 runs to 15 residues. V lost 1 base and J lost 6; bases outside the gene matches: 3. CDR3 sequence: CASSLVSSGGDTQYF. For the CDR3, the DNA is TGTGCCAGCAGCTTAGTGTCTAGCGGGGGGGATACGCAGTATTTT.

The J gene is TRBJ2-7, the V gene TRBV4-2; 14 bases agree with TRBD2. The CDR3 is 15 amino acids. Losses at the gene ends were 3 bases for V and 3 bases for J; bases not matched to a gene: 1. CDR1 and CDR2 (germline): LGHNA, YNFKEQ. The CDR3 loop reads CASSQTSGGGYEQYF. CDR3 DNA sequence: TGTGCCAGCAGCCAGACTAGCGGGGGGGGCTACGAGCAGTACTTC.

The chain has TRBV2 and TRBJ2-5; TRBD2 agrees at 9 bases. CDR1 and CDR2 from the germline V gene are SNHLY and FYNNEI. The CDR3 sequence is 14 residues long. Trimming cost V 6 bases and J 7 bases; bases outside gene matches: 9. The CDR3, as DNA: TGTGCCAGCAGCGGCCTAGCGGGGTCACGGACCCAGTACTTC. Protein: CASSGLAGSRTQYF.

This clone was detected only a few times. This chain uses TRBV11-3 with TRBJ2-1; the D gene is possibly TRBD2 (7 bases). CDR1 is SGHNT, CDR2 YENEEA, per germline. V lost 5 bases and J 8 bases, leaving 16 bases between the germline ends. The length of the CDR3 is 14 residues. Here the CDR3 DNA reads TGTGCCAGCAGCCCCGGGGGGCTAGCGGATGAGCAGTTCTTC. Protein product: CASSPGGLADEQFF.

There are a few counts of this clone. This rearrangement joins TRBV6-1 to TRBJ2-3; D possibly corresponds to TRBD1 (6 bases). CDR1 and CDR2 from the germline V gene are MNHNS and SASEGT. The V end was cut by 5 bases, the J end by 6 bases, with 12 bases between. There are 13 residues in the CDR3. DNA for the CDR3: TGTGCCAGCAGTCCCCAGGGACATGATACGCAGTATTTT. It translates to CASSPQGHDTQYF.

The chain carries TRBV6-5 and TRBJ2-5, with 15 bases identical to TRBD2. V shed 3 bases and J 4 bases; nucleotides not matched to a gene: 3. There are 16 residues in the CDR3. Germline V gene sequence: CDR1 MNHEY, CDR2 SVGAGI. The DNA of the CDR3 is TGTGCCAGCAGTTATGGGGGACTAGCGGGGGGAGAGACCCAGTACTTC. It translates to CASSYGGLAGGETQYF.

This clone came up once. CDR3 nucleotide sequence: TGTGCCAGCAGTGAAATGGTAGCGGGGGGCCCCGTGGCGCAGTATTTT. It codes for CASSEMVAGGPVAQYF. J is TRBJ2-3 and V is TRBV6-1; 10 nucleotides line up with TRBD2. Germline trimming cut 2 bases from V and 10 bases from J; bases unmatched to any gene: 12. The CDR3 totals 16 residues. From germline, CDR1 is MNHNS and CDR2 SASEGT.

This sequence joins TRBV7-2 and TRBJ2-5, with 12 positions matching TRBD2. The germline V gene has CDR1 SGHTA and CDR2 FQGNSA. Trimming took 5 bases from V and 2 from J; bases not matched to a gene: 3. The CDR3 spans 15 residues. CDR3 loop: CASSPGLAGQETQYF. CDR3 DNA: TGTGCCAGCAGCCCAGGACTAGCGGGGCAAGAGACCCAGTACTTC. Filled out from reference TRBV7-2 and TRBJ2-5, the complete variable domain reads GAGVSQSPSNKVTEKGKDVELRCDPISGHTALYWYRQSLGQGLEFLIYFQGNSAPDKSGLPSDRFSAERTGGSVSTLTIQRTQQEDSAVYLCASSPGLAGQETQYFGPGTRLLVL.

CDR3 in DNA: TGTGCCGGTTACAGGGTCTATGGCTACACCTTC. This codes for CAGYRVYGYTF. The chain couples TRBV30 to TRBJ1-2; D is possibly TRBD1 (6 bases). V was cut by 8 bases and J by 4 bases, with 11 bases left in between. CDR1 is GTSNPN, CDR2 SVGIG, per germline (reference sequence). The CDR3 consists of 11 residues.

This clone was observed a handful of times. The rearrangement uses TRBV5-8 and TRBJ1-1; no definite D call. This CDR3 contains 14 residues. V gave up 5 bases and J gave up 2 bases, with 13 bases separating them. Germline values: CDR1 SGHTS, CDR2 YDEGEE. This chain's CDR3 is CASSLVGRNTEAFF. CDR3 sequence (DNA): TGTGCCAGCAGTCTAGTCGGCCGCAACACTGAAGCTTTCTTT.

The chain is built from TRBV5-6 and TRBJ2-5, with 8 nucleotides matching TRBD1. CDR3 length: 14 residues. Germline values: CDR1 SGHDT, CDR2 YYEEEE. The V and J ends lost 4 bases and 5 bases, in that order; junction bases with no gene match: 7. The CDR3 sequence: CASSLITGGETQYF. As DNA, the CDR3 is TGTGCCAGCAGCCTAATAACAGGGGGGGAGACCCAGTACTTC.

The genes are TRBV6-5 and TRBJ2-7, with D possibly TRBD2 on 6 matching bases. CDR1 is MNHEY, CDR2 SVGAGI, per germline. This CDR3 has 14 amino acids. V was clipped by 6 bases and J by 1 base, with 13 bases between them. CDR3 amino acids: CASSRDSRSYEQYF. The CDR3 DNA is TGTGCCAGCAGCCGGGACTCACGGTCCTACGAGCAGTACTTC.

V is TRBV5-4 and J is TRBJ1-1; 8 bases are a match to TRBD1. J was trimmed by 1 base and V by 4 bases; bases with no gene match: 3. The CDR3 is made up of 14 amino acids. Germline CDR1 reads SGHNT; CDR2 reads YYREEE (reference sequence). CDR3 nucleotides: TGTGCCAGCAGCCCAGGGGGCGCGAACACTGAAGCTTTCTTT. Amino acids: CASSPGGANTEAFF. The whole variable domain, remainder taken from reference TRBV5-4 and TRBJ1-1, is ETGVTQSPTHLIKTRGQQVTLRCSSQSGHNTVSWYQQALGQGPQFIFQYYREEENGRGNFPPRFSGLQFPNYSSELNVNALELDDSALYLCASSPGGANTEAFFGQGTRLTVV.

The chain is built from TRBV15 and TRBJ2-7; possibly TRBD2 for D (6 bases). The CDR3 is 15 residues long. Germline-derived CDR1 and CDR2 are LNHNV and YYDKDF (reference sequence). Trimming cost V 1 base and J 3 bases, with 13 bases left between them. CDR3 region: CATSRAGQGGYEQYF. Here the CDR3 DNA reads TGTGCCACCAGCAGAGCGGGGCAGGGAGGCTACGAGCAGTACTTC. Filled out from reference TRBV15 and TRBJ2-7, the complete variable domain reads DAMVIQNPRYQVTQFGKPVTLSCSQTLNHNVMYWYQQKSSQAPKLLFHYYDKDFNNEADTPDNFQSRRPNTSFCFLDIRSPGLGDTAMYLCATSRAGQGGYEQYFGPGTRLTVT.

This clone was detected a few times. This chain uses TRBV7-2 with TRBJ1-3; TRBD1 is a possible D gene (6 bases). The CDR3 consists of 13 residues. Germline CDR1 SGHTA, CDR2 FQGNSA. Trimming removed 5 bases from V and 4 bases from J, with 9 bases in between. The CDR3 DNA reads TGTGCCAGCAGCGCAGGACAGGGAAACACCATATATTTT. This sequence encodes CASSAGQGNTIYF.

This chain links TRBV4-1 with TRBJ2-1, with 7 bases lining up with TRBD1. Germline-derived CDR1 and CDR2 are MGHRA and YSYEKL. V shed 2 bases and J 6 bases; nucleotides not matched to a gene: 4. This CDR3 has 14 residues. The CDR3 bases are TGCGCCAGCAGCCAACCCCGGACAGGCAATGAGCAGTTCTTC. Protein: CASSQPRTGNEQFF.

The chain uses TRBV5-5 and TRBJ1-1, with 7 bases identical to TRBD1. The V segment lost 2 bases and the J segment 4 bases; nucleotides outside the gene matches: 5. This CDR3 contains 14 residues. CDR1 and CDR2 (germline): SGHKS, YYEKEE (reference sequence). The CDR3 region is CASSFDRVSTEAFF. The CDR3 coding sequence is TGTGCCAGCAGCTTTGACAGGGTGAGCACTGAAGCTTTCTTT.

V usage is TRBV5-1 and J usage is TRBJ1-5; D possibly corresponds to TRBD1 (6 bases). Trimming took off 0 bases at V and 7 bases at J, with 14 bases between the two ends. The CDR3 totals 15 residues. In germline, CDR1 is SGHRS, CDR2 YFSETQ. The DNA for the CDR3 is TGCGCCAGCAGCTTGGGTACAGGGAGCGGACAGCCCCAGCATTTT. Amino acids: CASSLGTGSGQPQHF.